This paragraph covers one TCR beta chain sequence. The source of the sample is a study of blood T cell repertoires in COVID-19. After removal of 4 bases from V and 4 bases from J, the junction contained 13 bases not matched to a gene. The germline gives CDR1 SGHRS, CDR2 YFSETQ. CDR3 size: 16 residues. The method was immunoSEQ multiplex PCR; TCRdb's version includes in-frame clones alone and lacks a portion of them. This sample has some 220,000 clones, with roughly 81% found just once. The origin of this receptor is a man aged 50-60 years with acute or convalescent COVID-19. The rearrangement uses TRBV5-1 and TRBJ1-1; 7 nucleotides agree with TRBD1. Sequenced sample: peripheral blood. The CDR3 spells CASSLYFDREITEAFF. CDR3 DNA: TGCGCCAGCAGCCTTTATTTTGACAGGGAGATCACTGAAGCTTTCTTT.